This T cell receptor beta chain derives from a study of early T cells in non-severe SARS-CoV-2 infection. The CDR3 totals 14 residues. CDR1 KGHSH and CDR2 LQKENI come from the germline V gene. With 2 bases clipped from V and 7 bases from J, the junction kept 4 bases outside the gene matches. TCRdb reprocessed the 5' RACE reads with MiXCR, giving one entry per CDR3 protein. The repertoire holds roughly 40,000 distinct CDR3 sequences, with 4% to 4.5% as singletons. This clonotype showed up many times. Sequencing was performed on whole blood. The sequence was obtained from an adult who was a healthcare worker with PCR-confirmed SARS-CoV-2 infection or an uninfected control (not recorded which). The V gene is TRBV18, the J gene TRBJ1-4; 7 bases line up with TRBD1. This CDR3 reads CASSPDRVSEKLFF. CDR3 DNA: TGTGCCAGCTCACCAGACAGGGTTTCTGAAAAACTGTTTTTT.